This TCR beta chain was identified in a study of shared clonotypes between healthy human individuals. Study observations and caveats: What naive subsets generally showed was a larger estimated richness than memory subsets showed. Rarefaction indicated that sorted-subset sequencing remained incomplete although depth was large.

Trimming removed 4 bases from V and 0 bases from J, with 13 bases in between. The CDR3 runs 16 residues. Germline V CDR1 and CDR2: MGHRA, YSYEKL. Libraries were prepared by immunoSEQ multiplex PCR; TCRdb keeps only in-frame clonotypes and omits some of them. Here the sample spans about 2.3 million clones, approximately 95% being singletons. On this clone itself: Its antigen remains unknown.

This clonotype was sampled from a man aged 18 to 35 in good health. Some clones in this sample may be carry-over from other donors' samples. Sequenced material: naive CD4+ T cells from PBMCs. The subset here: CD45RA+ positively selected. This chain joins TRBV4-1 and TRBJ2-1; no clear D. Written as DNA, the CDR3 is TGCGCCAGCAGCCGGCAACTTCAACCCTCCTACAATGAGCAGTTCTTC. Translation gives CASSRQLQPSYNEQFF.